This T cell receptor (beta chain) appears in the sequencing data of a study of T cell responses to AZD1222 COVID-19 vaccine. Study-level results: Nearly half of the spike-specific TCRs reportedly recognize variant regions that carry no mutations. Across the whole spike, CD4 TCRs peaked at regions 160-218 and 743-854. Scientists sampled the repertoires only once the peak T cell response had passed.

Comment on this clone: Antigen unknown.

Sequencing used immunoSEQ multiplex PCR; TCRdb keeps in-frame clones, though not all of them. The table records roughly 160,000 clones, 90% to 95% of them present only once. The CDR3 runs to 14 residues. Germline trimming cut 5 bases from V and 5 bases from J; bases unmatched to any gene: 7. Germline V gene sequence: CDR1 MDHEN, CDR2 SYDVKM. This chain joins TRBV28 and TRBJ2-5; 8 bases are a match to TRBD2. The TCR was taken from an adult in good health. The source was peripheral blood, collected on day 0 of MenACWY control vaccination. The chain's CDR3 is CASSKSGRWETQYF. CDR3 bases: TGTGCCAGCAGTAAAAGCGGGAGATGGGAGACCCAGTACTTC.